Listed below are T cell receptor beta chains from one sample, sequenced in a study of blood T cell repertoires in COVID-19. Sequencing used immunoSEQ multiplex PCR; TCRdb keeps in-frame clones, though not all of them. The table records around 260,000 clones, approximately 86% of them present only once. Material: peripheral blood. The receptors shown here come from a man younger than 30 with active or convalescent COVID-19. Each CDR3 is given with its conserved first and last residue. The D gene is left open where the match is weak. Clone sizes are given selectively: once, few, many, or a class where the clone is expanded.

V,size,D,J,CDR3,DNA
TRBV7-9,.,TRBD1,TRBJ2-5,CASSKPGQGRGETQYF,TGTGCCAGCAGCAAGCCGGGACAGGGGCGGGGGGAGACCCAGTACTTC
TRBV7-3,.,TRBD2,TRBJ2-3,CASSSTGGPDTQYF,TGTGCCAGCAGCTCGACGGGAGGCCCAGATACGCAGTATTTT
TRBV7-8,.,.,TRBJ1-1,CASSLVVSDSGAFF,TGTGCCAGCAGCTTAGTTGTATCGGACTCGGGAGCTTTCTTT
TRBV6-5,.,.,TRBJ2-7,CASSYVRTGSYEQYF,TGTGCCAGCAGTTACGTCCGGACGGGGTCCTACGAGCAGTACTTC
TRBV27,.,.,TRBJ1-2,CASSYSQGAMNYGYTF,TGTGCCAGCAGTTACTCACAGGGAGCGATGAACTATGGCTACACCTTC
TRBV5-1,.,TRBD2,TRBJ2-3,CASSSLGGIADTQYF,TGCGCCAGCAGCTCCTTGGGGGGGATCGCAGATACGCAGTATTTT
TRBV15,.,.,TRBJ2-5,CATSTGDSQETQYF,TGTGCCACCAGCACGGGAGATTCTCAAGAGACCCAGTACTTC
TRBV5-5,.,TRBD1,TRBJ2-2,CASSSAGTVNTGELFF,TGTGCCAGCAGCTCGGCAGGGACAGTGAACACCGGGGAGCTGTTTTTT
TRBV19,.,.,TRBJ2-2,CASRDGTSGRLDTGELFF,TGTGCCAGTAGGGACGGGACTTCAGGCCGATTGGACACCGGGGAGCTGTTTTTT
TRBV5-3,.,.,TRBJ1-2,CARSVRRGNGYTF,TGTGCCAGAAGCGTCAGGCGGGGAAATGGCTACACCTTC
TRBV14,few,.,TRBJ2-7,CASSPAYEQYF,TGTGCCAGCAGCCCCGCCTACGAGCAGTACTTC
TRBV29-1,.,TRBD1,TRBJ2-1,CSVERGTGSYNEQFF,TGCAGCGTTGAACGGGGGACAGGCTCCTACAATGAGCAGTTCTTC
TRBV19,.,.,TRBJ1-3,CASVGRTSSGNTIYF,TGTGCCAGTGTCGGAAGGACTTCCTCTGGAAACACCATATATTTT
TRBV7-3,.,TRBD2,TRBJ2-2,CASSPPGLGGTGELFF,TGTGCCAGCAGCCCGCCGGGACTAGGCGGTACCGGGGAGCTGTTTTTT
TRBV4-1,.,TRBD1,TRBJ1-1,CASSRHRDSGGTEAFF,TGCGCCAGCAGCCGGCACCGGGACAGTGGAGGCACTGAAGCTTTCTTT
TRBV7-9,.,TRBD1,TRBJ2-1,CASSWGQGAGNEQFF,TGTGCCAGCAGCTGGGGCCAGGGGGCGGGCAATGAGCAGTTCTTC
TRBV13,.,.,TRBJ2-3,CASSRADTQYF,TGTGCCAGCAGCCGAGCCGATACGCAGTATTTT
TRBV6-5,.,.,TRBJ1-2,CASRETSLLGGYTF,TGTGCCAGCCGGGAGACAAGTCTATTGGGGGGCTACACCTTC
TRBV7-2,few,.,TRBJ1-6,CASSLTGAYNSPLHF,TGTGCCAGCAGCTTGACAGGAGCCTATAATTCACCCCTCCACTTT
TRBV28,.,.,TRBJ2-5,CASSHLGGLTWETQYF,TGTGCCAGCAGCCATTTGGGGGGGCTCACTTGGGAGACCCAGTACTTC
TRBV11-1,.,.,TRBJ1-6,CASSLRGNAAVSPLHF,TGTGCCAGCAGCTTAAGGGGAAATGCAGCCGTGTCACCCCTCCACTTT
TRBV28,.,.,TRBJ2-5,CASSLSTRETQYF,TGTGCCAGCAGTCTAAGCACGCGGGAGACCCAGTACTTC